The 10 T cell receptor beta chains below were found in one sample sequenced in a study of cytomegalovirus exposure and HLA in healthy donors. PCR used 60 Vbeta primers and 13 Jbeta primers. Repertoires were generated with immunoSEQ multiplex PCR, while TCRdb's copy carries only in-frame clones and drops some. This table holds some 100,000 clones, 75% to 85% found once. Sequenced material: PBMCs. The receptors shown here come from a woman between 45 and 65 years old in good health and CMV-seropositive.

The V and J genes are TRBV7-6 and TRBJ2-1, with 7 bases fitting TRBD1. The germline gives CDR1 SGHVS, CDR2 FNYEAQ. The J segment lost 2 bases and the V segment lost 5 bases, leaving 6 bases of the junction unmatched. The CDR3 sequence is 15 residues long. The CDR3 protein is CASSNPGTAYNEQFF. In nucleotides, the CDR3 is TGTGCCAGCAGCAACCCCGGGACAGCCTACAATGAGCAGTTCTTC.

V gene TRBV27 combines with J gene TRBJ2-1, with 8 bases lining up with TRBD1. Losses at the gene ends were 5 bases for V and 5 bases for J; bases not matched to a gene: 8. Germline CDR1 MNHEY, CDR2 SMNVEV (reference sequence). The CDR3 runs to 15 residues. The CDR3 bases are TGTGCCAGCAGTCAGGACAGGGTGGGGCACAATGAGCAGTTCTTC. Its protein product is CASSQDRVGHNEQFF.

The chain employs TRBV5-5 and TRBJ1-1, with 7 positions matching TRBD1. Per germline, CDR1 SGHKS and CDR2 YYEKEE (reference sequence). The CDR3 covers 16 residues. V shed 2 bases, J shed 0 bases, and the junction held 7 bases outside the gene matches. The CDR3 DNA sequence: TGTGCCAGCAGCTTCGGAGGGACAGACTTGAACACTGAAGCTTTCTTT. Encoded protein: CASSFGGTDLNTEAFF.

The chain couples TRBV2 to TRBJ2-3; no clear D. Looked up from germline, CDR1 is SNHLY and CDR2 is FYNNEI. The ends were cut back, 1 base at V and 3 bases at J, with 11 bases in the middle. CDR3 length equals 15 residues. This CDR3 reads CASSEGGSGTDTQYF. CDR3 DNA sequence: TGTGCCAGCAGTGAAGGCGGTTCGGGTACAGATACGCAGTATTTT.

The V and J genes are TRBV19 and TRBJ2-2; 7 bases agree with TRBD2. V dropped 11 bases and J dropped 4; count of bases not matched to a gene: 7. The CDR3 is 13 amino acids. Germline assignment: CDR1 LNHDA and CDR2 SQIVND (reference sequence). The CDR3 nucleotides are TGTGCCTCTCTGGGGGAGGGCACCGGGGAGCTGTTTTTT. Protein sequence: CASLGEGTGELFF.

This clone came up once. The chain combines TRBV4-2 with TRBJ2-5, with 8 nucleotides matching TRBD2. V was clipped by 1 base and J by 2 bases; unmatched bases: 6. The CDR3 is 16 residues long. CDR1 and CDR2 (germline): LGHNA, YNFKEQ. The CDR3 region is CASSQASGLEQETQYF. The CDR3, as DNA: TGTGCCAGCAGCCAAGCTAGCGGGTTAGAACAAGAGACCCAGTACTTC.

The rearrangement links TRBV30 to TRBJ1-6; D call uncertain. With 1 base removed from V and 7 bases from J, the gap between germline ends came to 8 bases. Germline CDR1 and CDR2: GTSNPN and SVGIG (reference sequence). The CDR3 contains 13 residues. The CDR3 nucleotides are TGTGCCTGGAGTGAAGGGAGCAATTCACCCCTCCACTTT. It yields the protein CAWSEGSNSPLHF.

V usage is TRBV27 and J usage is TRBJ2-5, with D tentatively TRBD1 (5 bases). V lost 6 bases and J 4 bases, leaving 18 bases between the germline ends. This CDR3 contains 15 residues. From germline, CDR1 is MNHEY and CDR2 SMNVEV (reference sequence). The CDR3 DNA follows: TGTGCCAGCAGGCGACAGATACGTTGGGGAGAGACCCAGTACTTC. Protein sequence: CASRRQIRWGETQYF.

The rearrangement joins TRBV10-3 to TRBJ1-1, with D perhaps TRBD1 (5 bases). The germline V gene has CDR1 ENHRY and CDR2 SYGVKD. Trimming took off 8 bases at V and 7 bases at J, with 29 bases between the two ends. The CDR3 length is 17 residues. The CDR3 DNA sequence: TGTGCCATCGGAGGGATTGACAGTCCACCTCGCCCCTTTGAAGCTTTCTTT. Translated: CAIGGIDSPPRPFEAFF.

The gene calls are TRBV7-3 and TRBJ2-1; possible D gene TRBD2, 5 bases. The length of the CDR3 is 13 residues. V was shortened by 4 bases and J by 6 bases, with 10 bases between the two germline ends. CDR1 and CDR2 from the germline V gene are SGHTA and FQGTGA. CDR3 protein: CASSSGGPNEQFF. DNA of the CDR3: TGTGCCAGCAGCTCTGGAGGCCCCAATGAGCAGTTCTTC.